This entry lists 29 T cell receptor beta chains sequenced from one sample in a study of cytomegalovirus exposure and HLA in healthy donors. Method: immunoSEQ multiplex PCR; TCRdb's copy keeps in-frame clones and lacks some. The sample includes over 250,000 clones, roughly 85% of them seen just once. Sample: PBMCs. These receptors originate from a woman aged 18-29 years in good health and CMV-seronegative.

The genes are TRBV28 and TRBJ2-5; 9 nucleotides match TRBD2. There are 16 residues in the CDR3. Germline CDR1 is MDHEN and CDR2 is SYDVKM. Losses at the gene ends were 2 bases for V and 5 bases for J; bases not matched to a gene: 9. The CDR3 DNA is TGTGCCAGCAGTTTAAGTATAGGGCGGGGGGGCGAGACCCAGTACTTC. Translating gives CASSLSIGRGGETQYF.

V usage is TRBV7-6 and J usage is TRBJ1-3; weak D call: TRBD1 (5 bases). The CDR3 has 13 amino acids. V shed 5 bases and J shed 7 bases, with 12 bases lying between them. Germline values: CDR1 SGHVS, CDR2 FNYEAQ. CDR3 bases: TGTGCCAGCAGCACCGGGACTTTGAACACCATATATTTT. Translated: CASSTGTLNTIYF.

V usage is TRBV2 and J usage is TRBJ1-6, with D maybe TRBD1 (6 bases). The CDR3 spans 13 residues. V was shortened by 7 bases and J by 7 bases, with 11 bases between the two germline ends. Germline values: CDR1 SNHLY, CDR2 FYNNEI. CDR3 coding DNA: TGTGCCAGCATACGGACAGCAAATTCACCCCTCCACTTT. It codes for CASIRTANSPLHF.

The CDR3: CASSYPSGSRETQYF. The CDR3 DNA sequence: TGTGCCAGCAGTTACCCCAGCGGGAGTCGAGAGACCCAGTACTTC. The chain uses TRBV6-6 and TRBJ2-5, with 8 bases aligning to TRBD2. The CDR3 loop spans 15 amino acids. V shed 2 bases, J shed 4 bases, and the junction held 6 bases outside the gene matches. Germline V gene sequence: CDR1 MNHNY, CDR2 SVGAGI (reference sequence).

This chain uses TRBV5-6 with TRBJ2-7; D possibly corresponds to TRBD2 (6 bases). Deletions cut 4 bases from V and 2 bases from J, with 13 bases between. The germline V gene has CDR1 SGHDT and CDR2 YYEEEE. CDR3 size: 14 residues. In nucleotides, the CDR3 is TGTGCCAGCAGCGACGGGACTTTCGCCTACGAGCAGTACTTC. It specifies CASSDGTFAYEQYF.

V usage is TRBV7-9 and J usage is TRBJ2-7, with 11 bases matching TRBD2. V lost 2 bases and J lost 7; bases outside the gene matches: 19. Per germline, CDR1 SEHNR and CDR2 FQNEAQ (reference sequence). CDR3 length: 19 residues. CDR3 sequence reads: CASSLPSLGLAEAGIEQYF. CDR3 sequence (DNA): TGTGCCAGCAGCTTACCATCCTTGGGACTAGCGGAGGCCGGAATTGAGCAGTACTTC.

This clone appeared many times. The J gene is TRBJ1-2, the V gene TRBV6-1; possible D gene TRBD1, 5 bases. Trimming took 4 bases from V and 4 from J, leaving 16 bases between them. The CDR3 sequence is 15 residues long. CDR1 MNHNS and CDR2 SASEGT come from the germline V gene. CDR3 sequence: CASSARQSGGYGYTF. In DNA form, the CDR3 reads TGTGCCAGCAGTGCCAGACAGTCGGGCGGCTATGGCTACACCTTC.

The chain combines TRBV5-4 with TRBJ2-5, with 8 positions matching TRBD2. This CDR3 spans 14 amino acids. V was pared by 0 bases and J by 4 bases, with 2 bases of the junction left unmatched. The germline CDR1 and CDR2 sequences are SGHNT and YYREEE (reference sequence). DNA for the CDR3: TGTGCCAGCAGCTTGGATGGACTAGCAGAGACCCAGTACTTC. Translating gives CASSLDGLAETQYF.

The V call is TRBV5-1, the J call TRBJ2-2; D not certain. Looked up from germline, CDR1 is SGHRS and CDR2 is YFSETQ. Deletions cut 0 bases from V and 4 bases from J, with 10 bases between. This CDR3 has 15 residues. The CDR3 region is CASSLELSGTGELFF. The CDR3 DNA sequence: TGCGCCAGCAGCTTGGAACTGTCGGGCACCGGGGAGCTGTTTTTT.

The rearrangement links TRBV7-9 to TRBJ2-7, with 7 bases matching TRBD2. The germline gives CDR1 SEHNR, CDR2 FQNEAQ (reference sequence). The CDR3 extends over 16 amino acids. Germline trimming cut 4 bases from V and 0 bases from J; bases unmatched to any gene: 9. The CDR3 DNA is TGTGCCAGCAGCTCCGAAAAGCGGGAACCCTCCTACGAGCAGTACTTC. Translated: CASSSEKREPSYEQYF.

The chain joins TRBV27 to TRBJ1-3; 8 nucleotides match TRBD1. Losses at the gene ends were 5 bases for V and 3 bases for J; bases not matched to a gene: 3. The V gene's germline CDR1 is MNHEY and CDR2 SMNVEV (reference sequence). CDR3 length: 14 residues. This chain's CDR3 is CASSRQGSGNTIYF. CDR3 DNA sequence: TGTGCCAGCAGTCGACAGGGGAGTGGAAACACCATATATTTT.

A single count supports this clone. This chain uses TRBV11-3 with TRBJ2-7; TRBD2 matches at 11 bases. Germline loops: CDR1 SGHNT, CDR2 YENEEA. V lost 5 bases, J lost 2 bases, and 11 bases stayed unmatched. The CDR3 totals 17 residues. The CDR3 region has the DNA TGTGCCAGCAGCCTAACTCGGGCTAGCGGGGGGACCTACGAGCAGTACTTC. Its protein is CASSLTRASGGTYEQYF. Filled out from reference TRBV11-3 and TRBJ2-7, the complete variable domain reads EAGVVQSPRYKIIEKKQPVAFWCNPISGHNTLYWYLQNLGQGPELLIRYENEEAVDDSQLPKDRFSAERLKGVDSTLKIQPAELGDSAVYLCASSLTRASGGTYEQYFGPGTRLTVT.

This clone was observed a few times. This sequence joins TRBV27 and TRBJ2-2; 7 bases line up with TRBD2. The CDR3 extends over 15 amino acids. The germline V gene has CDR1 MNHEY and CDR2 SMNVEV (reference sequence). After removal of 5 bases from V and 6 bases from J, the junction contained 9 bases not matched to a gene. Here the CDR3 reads CASSPFVAGAGELFF. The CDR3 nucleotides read TGTGCCAGCAGTCCTTTTGTTGCGGGGGCCGGGGAGCTGTTTTTT.

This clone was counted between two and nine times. In DNA, the CDR3 is TGTGCCAGCAGCGCCCATACATTAACCGGGGAGCTGTTTTTT. It translates to CASSAHTLTGELFF. This chain links TRBV9 with TRBJ2-2, with D uncertain. V lost 3 bases and J lost 5, with 11 bases in between. CDR1 and CDR2 from the germline V gene are SGDLS and YYNGEE. The CDR3 is made up of 14 amino acids.

CDR3 protein: CAWSRGRVGGGYTF. In nucleotides, the CDR3 is TGTGCCTGGAGTCGCGGCAGGGTCGGTGGTGGCTACACCTTC. The J gene is TRBJ1-2, the V gene TRBV30; D possibly corresponds to TRBD1 (5 bases). This CDR3 is 14 amino acids long. Trimming pared 2 bases from V and 7 bases from J, leaving 17 bases between. Germline V lookup: CDR1 GTSNPN, CDR2 SVGIG (reference sequence).

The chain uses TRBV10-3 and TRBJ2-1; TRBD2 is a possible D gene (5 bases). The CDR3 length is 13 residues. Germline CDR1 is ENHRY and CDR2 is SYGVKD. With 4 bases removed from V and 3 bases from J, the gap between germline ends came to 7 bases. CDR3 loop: CAISVDYYNEQFF. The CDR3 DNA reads TGTGCCATCAGTGTCGACTACTACAATGAGCAGTTCTTC.

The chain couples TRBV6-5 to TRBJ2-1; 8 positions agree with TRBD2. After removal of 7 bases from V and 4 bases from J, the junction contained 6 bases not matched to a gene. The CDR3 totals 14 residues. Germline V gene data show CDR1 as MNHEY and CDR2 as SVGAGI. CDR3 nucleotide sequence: TGTGCCAGCATGGGCGGGAGGCGATACAATGAGCAGTTCTTC. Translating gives CASMGGRRYNEQFF.

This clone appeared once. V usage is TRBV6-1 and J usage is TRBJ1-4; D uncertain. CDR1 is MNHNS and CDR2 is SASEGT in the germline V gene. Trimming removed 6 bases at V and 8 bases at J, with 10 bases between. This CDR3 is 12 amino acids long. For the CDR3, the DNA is TGTGCCAGCAGGGATGCAGGAGAAAAACTGTTTTTT. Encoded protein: CASRDAGEKLFF.

The CDR3 loop reads CSVLAGGRDEQFF. The CDR3 DNA reads TGCAGCGTGTTAGCGGGCGGACGCGATGAGCAGTTCTTC. The chain uses TRBV29-1 and TRBJ2-1; the match to TRBD2 covers 7 bases. V gave up 6 bases and J gave up 8 bases; unmatched junction bases: 10. The V gene's germline CDR1 is SQVTM and CDR2 ANQGSEA. The CDR3 length is 13 residues.

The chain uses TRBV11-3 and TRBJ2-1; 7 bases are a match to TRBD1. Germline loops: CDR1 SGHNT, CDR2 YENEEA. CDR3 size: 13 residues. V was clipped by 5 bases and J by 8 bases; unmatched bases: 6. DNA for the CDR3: TGTGCCAGCAGCGGACAGGAGGCCGATGAGCAGTTCTTC. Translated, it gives CASSGQEADEQFF.

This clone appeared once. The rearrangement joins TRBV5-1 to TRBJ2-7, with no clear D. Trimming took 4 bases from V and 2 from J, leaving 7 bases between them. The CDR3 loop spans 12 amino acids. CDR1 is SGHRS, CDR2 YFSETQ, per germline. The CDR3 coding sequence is TGCGCCAGCAGCCCTGACACCTACGAGCAGTACTTC. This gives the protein CASSPDTYEQYF.

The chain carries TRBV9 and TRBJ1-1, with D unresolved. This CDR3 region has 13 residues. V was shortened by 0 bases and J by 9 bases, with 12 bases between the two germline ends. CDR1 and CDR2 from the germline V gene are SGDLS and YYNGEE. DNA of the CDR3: TGTGCCAGCAGCGTAGACCCTGGGGAGAAAGCTTTCTTT. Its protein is CASSVDPGEKAFF.

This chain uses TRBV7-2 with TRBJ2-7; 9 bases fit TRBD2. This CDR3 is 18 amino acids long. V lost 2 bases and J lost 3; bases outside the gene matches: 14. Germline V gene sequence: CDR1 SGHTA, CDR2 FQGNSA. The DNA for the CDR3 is TGTGCCAGCAGCTTAACGCAAAGGGCTAGCGGGATTTACTACGAGCAGTACTTC. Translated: CASSLTQRASGIYYEQYF. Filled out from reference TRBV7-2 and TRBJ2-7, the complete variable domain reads GAGVSQSPSNKVTEKGKDVELRCDPISGHTALYWYRQSLGQGLEFLIYFQGNSAPDKSGLPSDRFSAERTGGSVSTLTIQRTQQEDSAVYLCASSLTQRASGIYYEQYFGPGTRLTVT.

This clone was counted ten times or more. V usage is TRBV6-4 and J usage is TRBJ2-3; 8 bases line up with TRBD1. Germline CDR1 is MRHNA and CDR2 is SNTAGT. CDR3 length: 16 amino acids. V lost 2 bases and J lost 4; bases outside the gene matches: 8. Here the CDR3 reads CASSDGQAGGADTQYF. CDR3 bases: TGTGCCAGCAGTGACGGGCAGGCAGGGGGCGCAGATACGCAGTATTTT.

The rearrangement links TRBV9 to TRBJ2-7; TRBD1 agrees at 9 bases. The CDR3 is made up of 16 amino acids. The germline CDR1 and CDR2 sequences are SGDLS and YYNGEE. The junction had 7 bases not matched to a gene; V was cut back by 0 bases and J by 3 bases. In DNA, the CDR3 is TGTGCCAGCAGCGTAGCTACCGGGACAGGGTACTACGAGCAGTACTTC. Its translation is CASSVATGTGYYEQYF.

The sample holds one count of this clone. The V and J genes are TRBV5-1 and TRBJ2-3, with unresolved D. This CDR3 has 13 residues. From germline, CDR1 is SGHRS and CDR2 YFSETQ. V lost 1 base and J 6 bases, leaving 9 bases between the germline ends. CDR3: CASSLLDLDTQYF. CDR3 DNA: TGCGCCAGCAGCTTGTTAGATTTGGATACGCAGTATTTT.

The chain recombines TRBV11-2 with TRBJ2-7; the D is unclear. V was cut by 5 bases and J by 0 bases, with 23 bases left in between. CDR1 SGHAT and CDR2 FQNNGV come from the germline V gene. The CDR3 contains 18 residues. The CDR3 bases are TGTGCCAGCAGCCCGGTGAAATCATCGGGTCGCACCTCCTACGAGCAGTACTTC. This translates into CASSPVKSSGRTSYEQYF.

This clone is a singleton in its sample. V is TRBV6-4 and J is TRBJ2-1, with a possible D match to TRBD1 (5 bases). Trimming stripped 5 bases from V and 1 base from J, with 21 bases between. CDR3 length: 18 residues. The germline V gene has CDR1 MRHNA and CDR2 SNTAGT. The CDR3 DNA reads TGTGCCAGCAGTCTACCGACTGGGGCAGACGGGTCCTACAATGAGCAGTTCTTC. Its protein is CASSLPTGADGSYNEQFF.

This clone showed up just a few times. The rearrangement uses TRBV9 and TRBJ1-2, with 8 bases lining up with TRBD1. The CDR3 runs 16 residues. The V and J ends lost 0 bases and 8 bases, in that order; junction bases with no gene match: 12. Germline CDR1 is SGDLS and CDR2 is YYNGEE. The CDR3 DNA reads TGTGCCAGCAGCGTAGGACGGACAGGGTCCTTAGAGGGCTACACCTTC. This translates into CASSVGRTGSLEGYTF. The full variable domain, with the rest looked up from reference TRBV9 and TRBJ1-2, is DSGVTQTPKHLITATGQRVTLRCSPRSGDLSVYWYQQSLDQGLQFLIQYYNGEERAKGNILERFSAQQFPDLHSELNLSSLELGDSALYFCASSVGRTGSLEGYTFGSGTRLTVV.